These T cell receptor beta chains were read from a single sample in a study of regulatory T cells in long-lasting Graves disease. MiXCR was run by TCRdb on the multiplex PCR reads, yielding one entry per CDR3 protein. The sample holds about 430,000 distinct CDR3 sequences, roughly a fifth seen once. Sequences were derived from peripheral blood mononuclear cells (PBMCs), sampled when the disease was refractory, from a patient treated with antithyroid drugs. All receptors come from a female donor with Graves disease. Both conserved end residues are part of each CDR3. A D gene is named only where the DNA matches it firmly. Clone size is given for some rows only: seen once, a few or many times, or a class if the clone is expanded.

abundance	j_gene	v_gene	d_gene	CDR3aa	CDR3nt
-	TRBJ2-7	TRBV20-1	TRBD2	CSARDPTSAHEQYF	TGCAGTGCTAGAGATCCCACTAGCGCCCACGAGCAGTACTTC
many	TRBJ2-7	TRBV27	TRBD2	CASSALSGTSGLSYEQYF	TGTGCCAGCAGTGCCTTATCCGGGACTAGCGGTTTATCCTACGAGCAGTACTTC
many	TRBJ2-2	TRBV28	TRBD2	CASSLTSGIQGELFF	TGTGCCAGCAGTTTAACTAGCGGGATTCAGGGGGAGCTGTTTTTT
-	TRBJ2-2	TRBV14	-	CASSQDLLATPGELFF	TGTGCCAGCAGCCAAGATCTACTAGCCACTCCGGGGGAGCTGTTTTTT
many	TRBJ1-3	TRBV28	-	CASSTDSGNTIYF	TGTGCCAGCAGCACGGACAGTGGAAACACCATATATTTT
many	TRBJ2-2	TRBV29-1	-	CSVVDGGTGELFF	TGCAGCGTTGTCGACGGTGGCACCGGGGAGCTGTTTTTT
-	TRBJ2-7	TRBV15	-	CATSRDPETSSYEQYF	TGTGCCACCAGCAGAGATCCTGAGACTAGCTCCTACGAGCAGTACTTC
many	TRBJ1-2	TRBV6-1	-	CASSPIVGGTYGYTF	TGTGCCAGCAGTCCGATTGTGGGGGGTACTTATGGCTACACCTTC
-	TRBJ2-5	TRBV7-9	-	CASSFRDGQETQYF	TGTGCCAGCAGCTTCCGTGACGGCCAAGAGACCCAGTACTTC
-	TRBJ2-2	TRBV24-1	TRBD1	CATSGGQRDTGELFF	TGTGCCACCAGTGGGGGACAGAGGGACACCGGGGAGCTGTTTTTT
few	TRBJ2-5	TRBV9	TRBD1	CASSAQGQIQETQYF	TGTGCCAGCAGCGCTCAGGGACAGATACAAGAGACCCAGTACTTC
few	TRBJ2-7	TRBV20-1	-	CSAPDDSYEQYF	TGCAGTGCGCCGGACGACTCCTACGAGCAGTACTTC
many	TRBJ2-2	TRBV28	-	CASSFGVTGSGELFF	TGTGCCAGCAGTTTTGGGGTTACGGGTTCCGGGGAGCTGTTTTTT
few	TRBJ2-6	TRBV7-3	-	CASSLGPTSGANVLTF	TGTGCCAGCAGCTTAGGGCCGACCTCTGGGGCCAACGTCCTGACTTTC
-	TRBJ1-1	TRBV6-2/TRBV6-3	-	CASSYGLRTFNTEAFF	TGTGCCAGCAGTTACGGCCTCCGGACTTTTAACACTGAAGCTTTCTTT
-	TRBJ2-3	TRBV2	TRBD2	CASSEAWGGGTDTQYF	TGTGCCAGCAGTGAAGCGTGGGGGGGAGGCACAGATACGCAGTATTTT
many	TRBJ2-4	TRBV27	-	CASSSRAWDIQYF	TGTGCCAGCAGTTCTCGAGCCTGGGACATTCAGTACTTC
-	TRBJ1-2	TRBV20-1	-	CSAPRDNNYGYTF	TGCAGTGCTCCGAGGGACAACAACTATGGCTACACCTTC
-	TRBJ1-3	TRBV5-4	-	CASSSGPSPGNTIYF	TGTGCCAGCAGCTCAGGACCGTCACCTGGAAACACCATATATTTT
few	TRBJ2-5	TRBV15	-	CATSSTGTRGETQYF	TGTGCCACCAGTAGTACCGGGACCCGGGGGGAGACCCAGTACTTC
many	TRBJ2-5	TRBV3-1	-	CASSQDYQETQYF	TGTGCCAGCAGCCAAGATTACCAAGAGACCCAGTACTTC
few	TRBJ2-7	TRBV27	-	CASGDWGSYEQYF	TGTGCCAGCGGAGACTGGGGCTCCTACGAGCAGTACTTC
few	TRBJ1-1	TRBV11-2	TRBD1	CASSLEIQGALNTEAFF	TGTGCCAGCAGCTTGGAAATACAGGGGGCGCTGAACACTGAAGCTTTCTTT
few	TRBJ1-1	TRBV4-1	TRBD1	CASSQDGQGNTEAFF	TGCGCCAGCAGCCAAGATGGACAGGGCAACACTGAAGCTTTCTTT
many	TRBJ1-2	TRBV3-1	-	CASSRTQGDHGYTF	TGTGCCAGCAGCCGAACACAGGGAGATCATGGCTACACCTTC
many	TRBJ1-2	TRBV7-7	-	CASSNRDIGNYGYTF	TGTGCTAGCAGCAACCGGGACATAGGGAACTATGGCTACACCTTC
many	TRBJ2-5	TRBV3-1	-	CASSQATAGETQYF	TGTGCCAGCAGCCAGGCTACCGCCGGGGAGACCCAGTACTTC
-	TRBJ2-6	TRBV7-6	TRBD1	CASSLYTRDRGPGANVLTF	TGTGCCAGCAGCTTATATACCCGGGACAGGGGGCCTGGGGCCAACGTCCTGACTTTC
many	TRBJ2-2	TRBV28	-	CASRLSGELFF	TGTGCCAGCAGGCTAAGCGGGGAGCTGTTTTTT
few	TRBJ2-1	TRBV7-3	TRBD2	CASSSGIYNEQFF	TGTGCCAGCAGTAGCGGGATCTACAATGAGCAGTTCTTC
many	TRBJ2-5	TRBV3-1	-	CASSQFIVGGPTAYF	TGTGCCAGCAGCCAATTCATTGTGGGAGGCCCCACCGCGTACTTC
-	TRBJ1-2	TRBV6-9	-	CASSYPTQPTNYGYTF	TGTGCCAGCAGTTACCCGACACAACCTACTAACTATGGCTACACCTTC
few	TRBJ2-1	TRBV28	TRBD2	CASYPRDRTSGRYNEQFF	TGTGCCAGCTACCCCAGGGACAGGACTAGCGGAAGATACAATGAGCAGTTCTTC
many	TRBJ2-5	TRBV7-9	-	CASSSGVQETQYF	TGTGCCAGCAGTTCGGGAGTTCAAGAGACCCAGTACTTC
many	TRBJ1-4	TRBV28	-	CASMGVEDEKLFF	TGTGCCAGCATGGGAGTTGAGGATGAAAAACTGTTTTTT
many	TRBJ2-7	TRBV20-1	-	CSASAGTSYEQYF	TGCAGTGCTAGTGCGGGAACATCCTACGAGCAGTACTTC
few	TRBJ2-5	TRBV5-6	-	CASSFHQETQYF	TGTGCCAGCAGCTTTCATCAAGAGACCCAGTACTTC
few	TRBJ1-4	TRBV19	-	CASTTKAAGEKLFF	TGTGCCAGTACCACTAAAGCGGCGGGAGAAAAACTGTTTTTT
many	TRBJ2-7	TRBV10-3	-	CAISISGSSYEQYF	TGTGCCATCAGCATTAGCGGTAGCTCCTACGAGCAGTACTTC
many	TRBJ2-2	TRBV27	-	CASSLGGWTGELFF	TGTGCCAGCAGTTTAGGCGGATGGACCGGGGAGCTGTTTTTT
-	TRBJ2-5	TRBV20-1	-	CSARDGPDGETQYF	TGCAGTGCTAGAGATGGGCCGGACGGGGAGACCCAGTACTTC